This is a list of T cell receptor beta chains from one sample in a study of blood T cell repertoires in COVID-19. The repertoire was sequenced with immunoSEQ multiplex PCR; TCRdb's copy has only in-frame clones and lacks some. The data contain some 370,000 clones, around four fifths of them singletons. Sequenced input: PBMCs or T cells enriched from blood (not recorded which). The receptors stem from a woman between 45 and 60 years old who had recovered from COVID-19. Both conserved end residues are part of each CDR3. D genes are given only for firm matches. Rows give clone size only sometimes, using once, few, many, or a class for an expanded clone.

abundance | d_gene | j_gene | v_gene | CDR3nt | CDR3aa
- | - | TRBJ1-1 | TRBV6-5 | TGTGCCAGCATATCGGGGGGCCGGGCTGAAGCTTTCTTT | CASISGGRAEAFF
once | - | TRBJ2-3 | TRBV14 | TGTGCCAGCAGCCAAGACTTAATAGATACGCAGTATTTT | CASSQDLIDTQYF
- | - | TRBJ1-1 | TRBV5-5 | TGTGCCAGCAGCTTGCTAGAAATGAACACTGAAGCTTTCTTT | CASSLLEMNTEAFF
- | - | TRBJ1-6 | TRBV5-1 | TGCGCCAGCAGCTTGGAGGGGGACTATAATTCACCCCTCCACTTT | CASSLEGDYNSPLHF
few | - | TRBJ1-2 | TRBV19 | TGTGCCAGTAGTATCGACTGGGTCCTCTATGGCTACACCTTC | CASSIDWVLYGYTF
- | TRBD1 | TRBJ1-3 | TRBV19 | TGTGCCAGTATCCCCCCGGGACAGAGCTCTGGAAACACCATATATTTT | CASIPPGQSSGNTIYF
once | - | TRBJ2-1 | TRBV7-2 | TGTGCCAGCAGCCCCACCGGGGGGCTAGGAAACAATGAGCAGTTCTTC | CASSPTGGLGNNEQFF
- | - | TRBJ1-2 | TRBV4-2 | TGTGCCAGCAGCCAAGAGGGAAGGGGCGGAACTAACTATGGCTACACCTTC | CASSQEGRGGTNYGYTF
- | - | TRBJ1-1 | TRBV6-5 | TGTGCCAGCAGTTACTCGGAGCAAAACACTGAAGCTTTCTTT | CASSYSEQNTEAFF
- | TRBD2 | TRBJ2-3 | TRBV29-1 | TGCAGCGTTAAGCGGGAGGCAGATACGCAGTATTTT | CSVKREADTQYF